This entry lists 10 T cell receptor beta chains sequenced from one sample in a study of T cells in Graves' hyperthyroidism and ophthalmopathy. Amplification yielded TCR beta CDR3 regions, with RNA transcripts as the source. The HTBI primer set was used in a first-round RT-PCR of the TCR CDR3. TCRdb ran MiXCR on the multiplex PCR reads and lists one entry per CDR3 protein. The sample contains some 300,000 distinct CDR3 sequences, about an eighth of which appear only once. The sequencing sample was made of blood. These receptor sequences come from a woman in her thirties or forties with Graves' hyperthyroidism.

This clonotype has more than one count but fewer than ten. V and J are TRBV5-5 and TRBJ2-5; D perhaps matches TRBD1 (5 bases). CDR3 length equals 14 residues. V lost 4 bases to trimming and J lost 2 bases, with 12 bases between them. CDR1 and CDR2 from the germline V gene are SGHKS and YYEKEE (reference sequence). CDR3 region: CASSPPTAQETQYF. The DNA of the CDR3 is TGTGCCAGCAGCCCGCCGACAGCGCAAGAGACCCAGTACTTC.

This clonotype was counted between two and nine times. V is TRBV5-1 and J is TRBJ2-1, with 7 bases lining up with TRBD2. The junction had 16 bases not matched to a gene; V was cut back by 3 bases and J by 7 bases. Germline CDR1 and CDR2: SGHRS and YFSETQ. This CDR3 contains 17 residues. The CDR3 spells CASSSSYVGGPSNEQFF. In DNA, the CDR3 is TGCGCCAGCAGCTCCTCTTACGTGGGAGGGCCAAGTAATGAGCAGTTCTTC.

This clonotype was recorded at least ten times. This chain uses TRBV11-1 with TRBJ1-2; 9 positions agree with TRBD1. V lost 3 bases and J lost 5; bases outside the gene matches: 7. The CDR3 extends over 15 amino acids. In germline, CDR1 is SGHAT, CDR2 FQDESV (reference sequence). The CDR3: CASSFGGTGNYGYTF. For the CDR3, the DNA is TGTGCCAGCAGCTTCGGTGGGACAGGGAATTATGGCTACACCTTC.

The table lists this clonotype with many counts. The rearrangement uses TRBV12-3 or TRBV12-4 and TRBJ1-2; the D gene is possibly TRBD1 (5 bases). Trimming took off 6 bases at V and 8 bases at J, with 13 bases between the two ends. This CDR3 has 12 amino acids. The CDR3 is CASSLLGGGYTF. CDR3 bases: TGTGCCAGCAGCCTTCTTGGGGGAGGCTACACCTTC.

In this sample, this clonotype turned up many times. This chain uses TRBV27 with TRBJ2-3; 10 positions agree with TRBD2. Germline assignment: CDR1 MNHEY and CDR2 SMNVEV (reference sequence). The junction had 6 bases not matched to a gene; V was cut back by 6 bases and J by 0 bases. This CDR3 is built from 16 residues. The CDR3 nucleotides read TGTGCCAGCAGATCACTAGCGGGATCTAGCACAGATACGCAGTATTTT. Translating gives CASRSLAGSSTDTQYF.

This clonotype was seen only a few times. The V gene is TRBV11-2, the J gene TRBJ2-3; D is uncertain. Germline V CDR1 and CDR2: SGHAT, FQNNGV. The CDR3 is 13 residues long. V lost 3 bases, J lost 4 bases, and 8 bases lay in between. The CDR3: CASSLLTPDTQYF. CDR3 coding DNA: TGTGCCAGCAGCTTGCTGACCCCAGATACGCAGTATTTT.

This clonotype was picked up a small number of times. The rearrangement links TRBV20-1 to TRBJ2-2, with TRBD2 matching over 10 bases. From germline, CDR1 is DFQATT and CDR2 SNEGSKA (reference sequence). The CDR3 sequence is 17 residues long. V shed 1 base, J shed 4 bases, and the junction held 9 bases outside the gene matches. The CDR3 sequence: CSARASLAGVLTGELFF. CDR3 bases: TGCAGTGCTAGAGCGTCCCTAGCGGGAGTGCTCACCGGGGAGCTGTTTTTT.

This chain joins TRBV7-9 and TRBJ2-2, with TRBD2 matching over 8 bases. The CDR3 has 14 amino acids. CDR1 is SEHNR and CDR2 is FQNEAQ in the germline V gene (reference sequence). The J segment lost 4 bases and the V segment lost 6 bases, leaving 4 bases of the junction unmatched. CDR3 sequence reads: CASRYGRATGELFF. In nucleotides, the CDR3 is TGTGCCAGCAGATACGGGAGGGCCACCGGGGAGCTGTTTTTT.

At least ten counts were recorded for this clonotype. This chain joins TRBV6-1 and TRBJ2-5, with 7 nucleotides matching TRBD2. The J segment lost 0 bases and the V segment lost 3 bases, leaving 13 bases of the junction unmatched. Germline V gene sequence: CDR1 MNHNS, CDR2 SASEGT. The CDR3 extends over 18 amino acids. CDR3: CASSELPLSGINQETQYF. The CDR3 coding sequence is TGTGCCAGCAGTGAGCTGCCCCTCAGCGGGATCAACCAAGAGACCCAGTACTTC.

This clonotype was detected only a few times. Its ends do not fully match the called genes, so a read error is possible. This chain connects TRBV12-3 or TRBV12-4 to TRBJ2-2, with TRBD1 matching 9 bases. The CDR3 has 14 residues. Written as DNA, the CDR3 is TGTGCCAGCAGAACATCGGGACAGGGTGGCGGTGGGGTTTTT. Its protein product is CASRTSGQGGGGVF.